The rows below give T cell receptor beta chains drawn from one sample of a study of OX40 agonist ivuxolimab in advanced cancers. The assay was immunoSEQ multiplex PCR, and TCRdb's table has in-frame clones only and misses some. In the table there are tens of thousands of clones, approximately 90% of which are singletons. This specimen consisted of CD4+ or CD8+ T cells sorted from blood, obtained in a trial of the OX40 agonist ivuxolimab. The receptors originated from an adult with an advanced solid tumor such as melanoma, head and neck, liver or kidney cancer. Each CDR3 is given with its conserved first and last residue. A D gene is named only where the DNA matches it firmly. Only part of the rows carry a size: once, few, many, or a class if the clone is expanded.

size	V	D	J	DNA	CDR3
few	TRBV7-2	NA	TRBJ1-2	TGTGCCAGCAGCCCCTACAGGAATGAATATGGCTACACCTTC	CASSPYRNEYGYTF
NA	TRBV7-2	NA	TRBJ1-2	TGTGCCAGCAGCCTCCCGTGGAGGAGCCTCTATGGCTACACCTTC	CASSLPWRSLYGYTF
NA	TRBV11-2	NA	TRBJ2-5	TGTGCCAGCAGCTTATCATGGGGGAACCAAGAGACCCAGTACTTC	CASSLSWGNQETQYF
NA	TRBV11-3	NA	TRBJ2-1	TGTGCCAGCAGCTGGGTGGGGGCCTACAATGAGCAGTTCTTC	CASSWVGAYNEQFF
NA	TRBV7-2	TRBD2	TRBJ2-7	TGTGCCAGCAGCCGGACTAGCGGGAACTACGAGCAGTACTTC	CASSRTSGNYEQYF
NA	TRBV10-3	NA	TRBJ1-2	TGTGCCATCAGTGAGCTGGGGACACTGGGATACACCTTC	CAISELGTLGYTF
NA	TRBV5-1	TRBD2	TRBJ2-1	TGCGCCAGCAGCTTGGGACTAGCGGACTACAATGAGCAGTTCTTC	CASSLGLADYNEQFF
NA	TRBV11-3	NA	TRBJ2-1	TGTGCCAGCAGCTCTCTGACCAGCTCCTACAATGAGCAGTTCTTC	CASSSLTSSYNEQFF
NA	TRBV5-1	TRBD1	TRBJ2-5	TGCGCCAGCAGCTCGGGACAGTATGGGGCCCAGTACTTC	CASSSGQYGAQYF
NA	TRBV7-2	NA	TRBJ2-7	TGTGCCAGCAGCCTCAGACAGGGACTGTACTTC	CASSLRQGLYF
NA	TRBV11-3	TRBD1	TRBJ2-7	TGTGCCAGCAGCCTCCCCGGACAGGGGAAATCCTACGAGCAGTACTTC	CASSLPGQGKSYEQYF
NA	TRBV21-1	NA	TRBJ2-2	TGTGCCAGCAGCACCGCTTATCCCACCGGGGAGCTGTTTTTT	CASSTAYPTGELFF
NA	TRBV19	TRBD1	TRBJ1-2	TGTGCCAGTAGTATAAACCAGGGGGCTTGGGGCTACACCTTC	CASSINQGAWGYTF
once	TRBV28	TRBD1	TRBJ1-4	TGTGCCAGCAGTTCCCTACAGGGGGCGGTGGCTAATGAAAAACTGTTTTTT	CASSSLQGAVANEKLFF
NA	TRBV6-6	TRBD2	TRBJ2-7	TGTGCCAGCAGGAGGACTAGCGGGACTAACGAGCAGTACTTC	CASRRTSGTNEQYF
once	TRBV7-6	NA	TRBJ2-2	TGTGCCAGCAGACAGGCTTCGAACACCGGGGAGCTGTTTTTT	CASRQASNTGELFF
NA	TRBV5-4	NA	TRBJ2-1	TGTGCCAGCAGCTGGGGCGGCCAAATTTACAATGAGCAGTTCTTC	CASSWGGQIYNEQFF
NA	TRBV4-3	NA	TRBJ2-7	TGCGCCAGCAGCCAAGTTGGGGCCGCCGAGCAGTACTTC	CASSQVGAAEQYF
NA	TRBV7-3	NA	TRBJ1-1	TGTGCCAGCAGCCCCAACTTGAGGACTGAAGCTTTCTTT	CASSPNLRTEAFF
NA	TRBV6-5	NA	TRBJ2-7	TGTGCCAGCAGTTACGCCCAGGGGCGAACCTACGAGCAGTACTTC	CASSYAQGRTYEQYF
NA	TRBV4-2	NA	TRBJ2-7	TGTGCCAGCAGCCAACGGGCGACTTTAAATGCCTACGAGCAGTACTTC	CASSQRATLNAYEQYF
once	TRBV5-4	NA	TRBJ2-4	TGTGCCAGCAGCCCGGCAACAGGGCCAACGGGCATTCAGTACTTC	CASSPATGPTGIQYF
NA	TRBV5-1	NA	TRBJ1-5	TGCGCCAGCAGCTTGACCGGGACCGGGAATGGTCAGCCCCAGCATTTT	CASSLTGTGNGQPQHF
NA	TRBV7-9	TRBD2	TRBJ2-1	TGTGCCAGCAGCCAGGGGACTAGCGGGATCAGCTCCTACAATGAGCAGTTCTTC	CASSQGTSGISSYNEQFF
NA	TRBV28	TRBD1	TRBJ1-2	TGTGCCAGCAGGTCCCAAGCAGGGGGCTATGGCTACACCTTC	CASRSQAGGYGYTF
NA	TRBV4-1	TRBD2	TRBJ2-7	TGCGCCAGCAGCCACGGGGGGAGCTCCTACGAGCAGTACTTC	CASSHGGSSYEQYF
once	TRBV5-1	TRBD2	TRBJ2-5	TGCGCCAGCAGCCGACTAGCGGGCGAAGAGACCCAGTACTTC	CASSRLAGEETQYF